Each of the 32 T cell receptor beta chains below was sequenced from the same sample in a study of PD-L1 blockade in urothelial cancer. Data came from immunoSEQ multiplex PCR; TCRdb stores just in-frame clones and leaves some out. This table has roughly 62,000 clones, approximately 80% appearing once. The specimen comprised PBMCs, sampled around atezolizumab (anti-PD-L1) treatment. The receptors originated from a man aged 65-85 years with urothelial cancer.

This CDR3 is CASSLGDRDFYEQYF. The CDR3, as DNA: TGTGCCAGCAGCTTGGGGGACAGGGACTTCTACGAGCAGTACTTC. V is TRBV5-6 and J is TRBJ2-7; 9 bases fit TRBD1. Trimming took 0 bases from V and 3 from J; bases not matched to a gene: 4. Germline V gives CDR1 SGHDT, CDR2 YYEEEE. The CDR3 consists of 15 residues.

This chain joins TRBV19 and TRBJ1-1, with unresolved D. V was shortened by 0 bases and J by 11 bases, with 16 bases between the two germline ends. The CDR3 loop spans 14 amino acids. CDR1 is LNHDA and CDR2 is SQIVND in the germline V gene (reference sequence). CDR3 in amino acids: CASSIDRPGSGAFF. CDR3 DNA sequence: TGTGCCAGTAGTATAGATCGCCCGGGGTCGGGCGCTTTCTTT.

V usage is TRBV5-5 and J usage is TRBJ1-1; D is ambiguous. Trimming took off 0 bases at V and 1 base at J, with 10 bases between the two ends. Germline V gene lookup returns CDR1 SGHKS and CDR2 YYEKEE (reference sequence). CDR3 size: 15 residues. CDR3 nucleotides: TGTGCCAGCAGCTTGGCCCTACGTGCGAACACTGAAGCTTTCTTT. This encodes CASSLALRANTEAFF.

This sequence joins TRBV30 and TRBJ1-4; 9 bases are a match to TRBD1. The V and J ends lost 6 bases and 3 bases, in that order; junction bases with no gene match: 8. Germline V gene data show CDR1 as GTSNPN and CDR2 as SVGIG (reference sequence). This CDR3 contains 15 residues. CDR3 sequence (DNA): TGTGCCTGCTCAACAGGGGGCTATGCTAATGAAAAACTGTTTTTT. This encodes CACSTGGYANEKLFF.

This chain joins TRBV4-1 and TRBJ2-4, with 7 positions matching TRBD1. Germline V lookup: CDR1 MGHRA, CDR2 YSYEKL. V shed 2 bases, J shed 6 bases, and the junction held 10 bases outside the gene matches. This CDR3 has 16 amino acids. CDR3 amino acids: CASSQNTGAERNIQYF. CDR3 nucleotides: TGCGCCAGCAGCCAAAACACAGGGGCTGAAAGAAACATTCAGTACTTC.

The chain combines TRBV19 with TRBJ1-1; D may be TRBD1 (6 bases). The V end was cut by 7 bases, the J end by 4 bases, with 19 bases between. The CDR3 is 15 residues long. Germline V lookup: CDR1 LNHDA, CDR2 SQIVND (reference sequence). The CDR3 DNA follows: TGTGCCAGTACAGAAACAGGGCGTTTAGCCACTGAAGCTTTCTTT. It specifies CASTETGRLATEAFF.

The rearrangement uses TRBV6-6 and TRBJ2-1, with a weak D call TRBD2 (6 bases). CDR1 and CDR2 (germline): MNHNY, SVGAGI (reference sequence). V was trimmed by 6 bases and J by 7 bases, leaving 7 bases between them. The CDR3 sequence is 11 residues long. As DNA, the CDR3 is TGTGCCAGCAGACGGGAGAATGAGCAGTTCTTC. Its protein product is CASRRENEQFF.

The V call is TRBV5-4, the J call TRBJ2-3, with TRBD2 identical over 10 bases. Germline V gene data show CDR1 as SGHNT and CDR2 as YYREEE (reference sequence). The CDR3 runs 15 residues. Trimming cost V 1 base and J 7 bases; bases outside gene matches: 6. The CDR3 nucleotides are TGTGCCAGCAGCTTGTCTAGCGGGAGAATAAATACGCAGTATTTT. Protein product: CASSLSSGRINTQYF.

The CDR3 bases are TGTGCCTGGAGCACACCACGGGGTCCCCGGGAGCTGTTTTTT. Its protein product is CAWSTPRGPRELFF. This chain connects TRBV30 to TRBJ2-2; D might be TRBD2 (5 bases). Per the germline V gene, CDR1 is GTSNPN and CDR2 is SVGIG (reference sequence). V dropped 3 bases and J dropped 9 bases, with 17 bases sitting between them. The CDR3 runs 14 residues. The variable domain in full, completed from reference TRBV30 and TRBJ2-2, reads SQTIHQWPATLVQPVGSPLSLECTVEGTSNPNLYWYRQAAGRGLQLLFYSVGIGQISSEVPQNLSASRPQDRQFILSSKKLLLSDSGFYLCAWSTPRGPRELFFGEGSRLTVL.

This chain joins TRBV9 and TRBJ2-1; TRBD1 agrees at 7 bases. The J segment lost 6 bases and the V segment lost 5 bases, leaving 11 bases of the junction unmatched. The CDR3 totals 15 residues. Germline loops: CDR1 SGDLS, CDR2 YYNGEE. In DNA, the CDR3 is TGTGCCAGCAGTCAGGGACAGATTGCGGGCAATGAGCAGTTCTTC. Translated: CASSQGQIAGNEQFF.

The chain carries TRBV6-5 and TRBJ2-3, with D tentatively TRBD1 (5 bases). The germline gives CDR1 MNHEY, CDR2 SVGAGI. The V end was cut by 5 bases, the J end by 5 bases, with 11 bases between. The CDR3 covers 13 residues. The CDR3 sequence is CASSPGSVDTQYF. DNA for the CDR3: TGTGCCAGCAGTCCAGGGTCGGTAGATACGCAGTATTTT.

CDR3 in amino acids: CASIGLNTDTQYF. The CDR3 nucleotides read TGTGCCAGCATTGGCCTCAACACAGATACGCAGTATTTT. V gene TRBV6-1 combines with J gene TRBJ2-3; D remains ambiguous. The CDR3 is 13 amino acids. V was pared by 7 bases and J by 2 bases, with 10 bases between. CDR1 is MNHNS and CDR2 is SASEGT in the germline V gene.

CDR3 sequence reads: CATSRDKAGSQTQYF. The CDR3 DNA reads as TGTGCCACCAGCAGAGATAAAGCGGGGTCACAGACCCAGTACTTC. The J gene is TRBJ2-5, the V gene TRBV15; 7 bases match TRBD2. The V gene end was trimmed by 0 bases and the J gene end by 6 bases; junction bases not matched to a gene: 7. The germline V gene encodes CDR1 LNHNV and CDR2 YYDKDF (reference sequence). This CDR3 is built from 15 residues.

The J gene is TRBJ2-7, the V gene TRBV4-2; a weak D match, TRBD2 (6 bases). The CDR3 is made up of 16 amino acids. Trimming stripped 1 base from V and 2 bases from J, with 15 bases between. Germline lookup yields CDR1 LGHNA and CDR2 YNFKEQ. The CDR3 loop is CASSQGLGGSAYEQYF. CDR3 coding DNA: TGTGCCAGCAGCCAAGGGCTGGGAGGCAGCGCCTACGAGCAGTACTTC.

The chain carries TRBV5-4 and TRBJ1-2; 11 positions match TRBD1. Losses at the gene ends were 4 bases for V and 8 bases for J; bases not matched to a gene: 4. This CDR3 is built from 13 residues. Germline loops: CDR1 SGHNT, CDR2 YYREEE (reference sequence). The CDR3 is CASSLGQGGGYTF. The DNA of the CDR3 is TGTGCCAGCAGCCTGGGACAGGGGGGAGGCTACACCTTC.

This sequence joins TRBV29-1 and TRBJ2-2; D is unclear. Germline CDR1 and CDR2: SQVTM and ANQGSEA. Trimming left V 3 bases short and J 7 bases short, with 12 bases between. This CDR3 has 13 amino acids. The CDR3 loop reads CSVDAQLGGELFF. The CDR3 DNA sequence: TGCAGCGTTGACGCACAGTTGGGCGGGGAGCTGTTTTTT.

The V gene is TRBV5-6, the J gene TRBJ2-1, with D unresolved. CDR3 length: 15 residues. V lost 0 bases and J lost 0, with 7 bases in between. Germline V gives CDR1 SGHDT, CDR2 YYEEEE. The DNA of the CDR3 is TGTGCCAGCAGCTTGGTTGGCCGCTCCTACAATGAGCAGTTCTTC. Amino acid sequence: CASSLVGRSYNEQFF.

This chain connects TRBV5-1 to TRBJ2-1; 9 nucleotides line up with TRBD2. The junction had 9 bases not matched to a gene; V was cut back by 4 bases and J by 7 bases. The CDR3 length is 15 residues. CDR1 SGHRS and CDR2 YFSETQ come from the germline V gene. In DNA, the CDR3 is TGCGCCAGCAGCCCTGTTAGCGGGAGAAGGAATGAGCAGTTCTTC. Residues: CASSPVSGRRNEQFF.

The gene calls are TRBV29-1 and TRBJ2-7; 12 bases are shared with TRBD2. This CDR3 comprises 14 residues. With 5 bases clipped from V and 4 bases from J, the junction kept 6 bases outside the gene matches. Germline-derived CDR1 and CDR2 are SQVTM and ANQGSEA. The CDR3 loop is CSVWLAGGPYEQYF. Written as DNA, the CDR3 is TGCAGCGTTTGGCTAGCGGGAGGGCCGTACGAGCAGTACTTC.

The chain recombines TRBV21-1 with TRBJ2-3; the listed D gene, TRBD1, was not tested against the DNA. TRBV21-1 is a pseudogene. The CDR3 is 14 amino acids. DNA for the CDR3: TGTGCCAGCTGGGGCTCCGATTTAATAGTTACGCAGTATTTT. Translation gives CASWGSDLIVTQYF.

This rearrangement joins TRBV30 to TRBJ2-1; 16 positions match TRBD2. Germline CDR1 reads GTSNPN; CDR2 reads SVGIG (reference sequence). CDR3 size: 18 residues. The V and J ends lost 6 bases and 7 bases, in that order; junction bases with no gene match: 15. The CDR3 here is CACYTGTSGRALRNEQFF. The CDR3 DNA reads as TGTGCCTGCTACACCGGGACTAGCGGGAGGGCATTGAGGAATGAGCAGTTCTTC.

V usage is TRBV6-6 and J usage is TRBJ1-1; D unresolved. V lost 8 bases to trimming and J lost 5 bases, with 9 bases between them. The CDR3 extends over 11 amino acids. Germline loops: CDR1 MNHNY, CDR2 SVGAGI (reference sequence). The CDR3 region has the DNA TGTGCCAGCTTTTACAGTACTGAAGCTTTCTTT. Residues: CASFYSTEAFF.

In its sample, this clone was seen once. This chain uses TRBV6-1 with TRBJ1-1, with 10 bases fitting TRBD1. J gave up 4 bases and V 6 bases, and 5 bases lay outside the gene matches. Germline CDR1 MNHNS, CDR2 SASEGT. CDR3 length: 14 amino acids. CDR3 sequence (DNA): TGTGCCAGCAGCCTGACAGGGGGCGGCACTGAAGCTTTCTTT. Its protein product is CASSLTGGGTEAFF.

The gene calls are TRBV7-6 and TRBJ2-2; TRBD1 matches 8 bases. Losses at the gene ends were 6 bases for V and 6 bases for J; bases not matched to a gene: 12. The CDR3 covers 16 residues. CDR1 and CDR2 from the germline V gene are SGHVS and FNYEAQ. The CDR3 region has the DNA TGTGCCAGCAGTTCCACAGGGGGAAGAGTTTCCGGGGAGCTGTTTTTT. Amino acid sequence: CASSSTGGRVSGELFF.

This clone showed up just once. J is TRBJ2-3 and V is TRBV7-9; 7 bases fit TRBD2. Germline trimming cut 5 bases from V and 2 bases from J; bases unmatched to any gene: 10. This CDR3 has 16 amino acids. Germline-derived CDR1 and CDR2 are SEHNR and FQNEAQ (reference sequence). The DNA for the CDR3 is TGTGCCAGCAGCATTCGCGGGAGTCGATTCACAGATACGCAGTATTTT. Translation gives CASSIRGSRFTDTQYF.

The chain couples TRBV27 to TRBJ1-2; 7 bases align to TRBD1. The CDR3 is made up of 15 amino acids. Trimming at V came to 4 bases and at J to 7 bases, leaving 12 bases not matched to a gene. Looked up from germline, CDR1 is MNHEY and CDR2 is SMNVEV (reference sequence). Here the CDR3 reads CASSSLAGTAGGYTF. CDR3 nucleotide sequence: TGTGCCAGCAGTTCCTTGGCCGGGACAGCGGGTGGCTACACCTTC.

The chain uses TRBV27 and TRBJ2-6; tentatively, D is TRBD1 (5 bases). The CDR3 sequence is 16 residues long. Trimming removed 7 bases at V and 1 base at J, with 14 bases between. Germline values: CDR1 MNHEY, CDR2 SMNVEV (reference sequence). The CDR3 sequence is CASTTVSTSGANVLTF. CDR3 bases: TGTGCCAGCACGACAGTCTCGACATCTGGGGCCAACGTCCTGACTTTC.

The chain recombines TRBV6-6 with TRBJ2-3; a weak D match, TRBD2 (5 bases). V was clipped by 2 bases and J by 4 bases, with 7 bases between them. The CDR3 has 13 residues. The germline CDR1 and CDR2 sequences are MNHNY and SVGAGI (reference sequence). Here the CDR3 DNA reads TGTGCCAGCAGTTACGCGGGCGCAGATACGCAGTATTTT. It is translated as CASSYAGADTQYF.

The genes are TRBV5-4 and TRBJ2-2; 8 positions agree with TRBD2. Germline lookup yields CDR1 SGHNT and CDR2 YYREEE (reference sequence). Unmatched junction bases numbered 4, after V lost 0 bases and J lost 0 bases. This CDR3 is built from 17 residues. The CDR3 loop is CASSLGAGLANTGELFF. Here the CDR3 DNA reads TGTGCCAGCAGCTTGGGGGCGGGACTAGCGAACACCGGGGAGCTGTTTTTT.

V usage is TRBV7-9 and J usage is TRBJ1-4; D not resolved. This CDR3 spans 17 amino acids. V was clipped by 2 bases and J by 0 bases, with 13 bases between them. Germline loops: CDR1 SEHNR, CDR2 FQNEAQ (reference sequence). CDR3 nucleotide sequence: TGTGCCAGCAGCTTACTACGGAGACCGGCAACTAATGAAAAACTGTTTTTT. This gives the protein CASSLLRRPATNEKLFF.

The chain employs TRBV6-1 and TRBJ2-3; D might be TRBD2 (5 bases). CDR1 and CDR2 (germline): MNHNS, SASEGT. Trimming removed 0 bases at V and 0 bases at J, with 7 bases between. The CDR3 contains 15 residues. This CDR3 is CASSEASASTDTQYF. CDR3 nucleotide sequence: TGTGCCAGCAGTGAAGCTAGCGCTAGCACAGATACGCAGTATTTT.

This clone is a singleton in its sample. The chain employs TRBV11-3 and TRBJ2-2; weak D call: TRBD1 (6 bases). The CDR3 sequence is 17 residues long. Germline V gives CDR1 SGHNT, CDR2 YENEEA. Trimming took off 0 bases at V and 4 bases at J, with 15 bases between the two ends. The DNA for the CDR3 is TGTGCCAGCAGCTTAGATCTAACCAGGGGCCTCACCGGGGAGCTGTTTTTT. It codes for CASSLDLTRGLTGELFF.